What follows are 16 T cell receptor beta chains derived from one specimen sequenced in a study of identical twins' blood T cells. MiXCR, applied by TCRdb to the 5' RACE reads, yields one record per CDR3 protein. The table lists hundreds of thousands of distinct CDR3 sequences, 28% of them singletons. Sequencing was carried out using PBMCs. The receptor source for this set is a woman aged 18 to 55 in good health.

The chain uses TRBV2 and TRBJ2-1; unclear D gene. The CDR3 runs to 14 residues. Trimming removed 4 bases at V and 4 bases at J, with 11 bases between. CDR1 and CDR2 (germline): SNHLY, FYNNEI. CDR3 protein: CASSVSWIYNEQFF. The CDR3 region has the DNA TGTGCCAGCAGTGTATCTTGGATATACAATGAGCAGTTCTTC.

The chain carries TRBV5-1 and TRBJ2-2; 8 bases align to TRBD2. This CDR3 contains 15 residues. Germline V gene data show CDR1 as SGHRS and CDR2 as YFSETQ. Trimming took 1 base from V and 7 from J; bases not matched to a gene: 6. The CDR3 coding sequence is TGCGCCAGCAGCTTGTTAGTAGCGGGAAACGGGGAGCTGTTTTTT. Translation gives CASSLLVAGNGELFF.

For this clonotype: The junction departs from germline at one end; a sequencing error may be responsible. The CDR3 DNA reads as TGCGGTGCTAGAGATAAGCGGGACTACGAGCAGTACTTT. It codes for CGARDKRDYEQYF. The rearrangement joins TRBV20-1 to TRBJ2-7; TRBD2 matches at 7 bases. The length of the CDR3 is 13 residues. Germline values: CDR1 DFQATT, CDR2 SNEGSKA (reference sequence).

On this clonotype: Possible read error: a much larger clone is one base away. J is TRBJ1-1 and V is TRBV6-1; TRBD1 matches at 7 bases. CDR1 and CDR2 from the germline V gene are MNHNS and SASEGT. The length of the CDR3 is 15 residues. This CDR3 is CASSEAAGQATGAFF. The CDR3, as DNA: TGTGCCAGCAGTGAAGCGGCTGGACAGGCCACTGGAGCTTTCTTT.

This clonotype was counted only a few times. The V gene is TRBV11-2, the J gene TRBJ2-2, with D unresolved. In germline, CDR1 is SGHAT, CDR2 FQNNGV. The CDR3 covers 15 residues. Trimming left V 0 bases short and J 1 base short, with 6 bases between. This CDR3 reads CASSLDHRNTGELFF. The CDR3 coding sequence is TGTGCCAGCAGCTTAGATCATCGGAACACCGGGGAGCTGTTTTTT.

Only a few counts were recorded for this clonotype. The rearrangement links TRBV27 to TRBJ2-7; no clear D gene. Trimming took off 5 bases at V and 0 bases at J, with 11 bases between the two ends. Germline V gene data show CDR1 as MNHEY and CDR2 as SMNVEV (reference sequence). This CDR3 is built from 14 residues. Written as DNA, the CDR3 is TGTGCCAGCAGTCTAGGCAGACACTCCTACGAGCAGTACTTC. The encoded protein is CASSLGRHSYEQYF.

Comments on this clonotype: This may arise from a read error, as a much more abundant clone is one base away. The CDR3 here is CSAGALGISDTIYF. CDR3 sequence (DNA): TGCAGTGCGGGCGCGCTGGGCATATCTGACACCATATATTTT. V and J are TRBV20-1 and TRBJ1-3; unclear D gene. CDR1 is DFQATT and CDR2 is SNEGSKA in the germline V gene (reference sequence). V dropped 6 bases and J dropped 8 bases, with 20 bases sitting between them. There are 14 residues in the CDR3.

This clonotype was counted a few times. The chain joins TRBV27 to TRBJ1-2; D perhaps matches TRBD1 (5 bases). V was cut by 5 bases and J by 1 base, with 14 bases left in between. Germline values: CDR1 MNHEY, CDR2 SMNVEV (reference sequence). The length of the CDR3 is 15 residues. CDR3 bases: TGTGCCAGCAGTCCCGGGACGAACTTTAACTATGGCTACACCTTC. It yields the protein CASSPGTNFNYGYTF.

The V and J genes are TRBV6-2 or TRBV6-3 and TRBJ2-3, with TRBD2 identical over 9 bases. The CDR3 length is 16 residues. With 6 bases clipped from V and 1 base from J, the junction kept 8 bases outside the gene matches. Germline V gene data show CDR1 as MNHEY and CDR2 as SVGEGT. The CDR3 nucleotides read TGTGCCAGCAGGATTTATAGCGGGGGCCGCACAGATACGCAGTATTTT. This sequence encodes CASRIYSGGRTDTQYF.

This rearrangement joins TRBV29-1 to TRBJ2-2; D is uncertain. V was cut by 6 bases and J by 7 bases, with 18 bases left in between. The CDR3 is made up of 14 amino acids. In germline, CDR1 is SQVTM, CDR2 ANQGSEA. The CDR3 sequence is CSVPSPASDGELFF. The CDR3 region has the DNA TGCAGCGTACCCTCGCCAGCCTCGGACGGGGAGCTGTTTTTT.

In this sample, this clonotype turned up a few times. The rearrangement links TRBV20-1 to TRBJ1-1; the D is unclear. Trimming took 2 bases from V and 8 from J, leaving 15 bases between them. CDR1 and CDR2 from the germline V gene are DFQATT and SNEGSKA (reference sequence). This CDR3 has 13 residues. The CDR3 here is CSARRDFGGEAFF. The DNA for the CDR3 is TGCAGTGCTAGAAGGGATTTTGGAGGGGAAGCTTTCTTT.

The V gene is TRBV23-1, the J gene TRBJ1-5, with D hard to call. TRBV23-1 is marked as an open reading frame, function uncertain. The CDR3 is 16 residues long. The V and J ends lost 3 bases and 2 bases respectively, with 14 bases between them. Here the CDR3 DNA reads TGCGCCAGCAGTCATGGGAGCAAGACACGCAATCAGCCCCAGCATTTT. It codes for CASSHGSKTRNQPQHF.

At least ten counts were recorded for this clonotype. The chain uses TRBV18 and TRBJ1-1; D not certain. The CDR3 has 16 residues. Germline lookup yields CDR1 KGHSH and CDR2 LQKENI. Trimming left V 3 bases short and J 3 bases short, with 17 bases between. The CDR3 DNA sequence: TGTGCCAGCTCACCTTATCAGGCCAGAGACTACACTGAAGCTTTCTTT. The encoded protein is CASSPYQARDYTEAFF.

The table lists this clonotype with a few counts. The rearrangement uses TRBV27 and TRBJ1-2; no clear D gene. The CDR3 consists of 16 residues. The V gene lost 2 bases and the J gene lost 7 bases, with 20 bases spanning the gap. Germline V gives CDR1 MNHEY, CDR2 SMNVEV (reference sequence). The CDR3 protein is CASSLIPGSPFAGYTF. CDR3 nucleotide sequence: TGTGCCAGCAGTTTAATTCCAGGCTCTCCCTTCGCTGGCTACACCTTC.

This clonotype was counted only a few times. CDR3 nucleotides: TGTGCCAGCAGTATCCTCCCGGGGGCAGGGGGAGTCTATGGCTACACCTTC. Translation: CASSILPGAGGVYGYTF. This chain uses TRBV2 with TRBJ1-2; 7 nucleotides match TRBD1. V trimming: 5 bases; J trimming: 4 bases; junction bases outside the gene matches: 16. There are 17 residues in the CDR3. CDR1 is SNHLY and CDR2 is FYNNEI in the germline V gene.

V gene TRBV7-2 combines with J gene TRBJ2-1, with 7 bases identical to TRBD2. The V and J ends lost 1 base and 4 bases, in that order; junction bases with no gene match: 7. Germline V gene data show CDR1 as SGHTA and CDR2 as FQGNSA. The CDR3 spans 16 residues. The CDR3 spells CASSLELSGVYNEQFF. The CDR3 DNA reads TGTGCCAGCAGCTTAGAGCTAAGCGGGGTTTACAATGAGCAGTTCTTC.